This passage covers 19 T cell receptor beta chains from one sample sequenced in a study of OX40 agonist ivuxolimab in advanced cancers. The protocol was immunoSEQ multiplex PCR, while the TCRdb copy is restricted to in-frame clones and leaves out a portion. The data contain about 55,000 clones, approximately 84% of them singletons. Here the sequenced sample was CD4+ or CD8+ T cells sorted from blood, taken in a trial of the OX40 agonist ivuxolimab. The receptors derive from an adult with an advanced solid tumor such as melanoma, head and neck, liver or kidney cancer.

The chain joins TRBV29-1 to TRBJ2-7; D gene ambiguous. The CDR3 spans 13 residues. Per the germline V gene, CDR1 is SQVTM and CDR2 is ANQGSEA. Deletions cut 1 base from V and 3 bases from J, with 10 bases between. The DNA for the CDR3 is TGCAGCGTTGAAGGGGTCGGTGGCTACGAGCAGTACTTC. Translating gives CSVEGVGGYEQYF.

The genes are TRBV6-1 and TRBJ1-1; 7 bases agree with TRBD1. Losses at the gene ends were 4 bases for V and 5 bases for J; bases not matched to a gene: 10. Germline V gene lookup returns CDR1 MNHNS and CDR2 SASEGT. This CDR3 contains 15 residues. CDR3 region: CASSAINRGLTEAFF. CDR3 in DNA: TGTGCCAGCAGTGCTATAAACAGGGGTCTAACTGAAGCTTTCTTT.

CDR3 sequence: CATIGSGSISYEQYF. DNA for the CDR3: TGTGCCACCATAGGTAGCGGGAGTATCTCGTACGAGCAGTACTTC. V usage is TRBV2 and J usage is TRBJ2-7; 9 positions match TRBD2. Trimming cost V 10 bases and J 4 bases; bases outside gene matches: 14. This CDR3 spans 15 amino acids. The V gene's germline CDR1 is SNHLY and CDR2 FYNNEI.

The chain couples TRBV28 to TRBJ1-2, with D hard to call. Trimming took 5 bases from V and 11 from J, leaving 18 bases between them. The CDR3 loop spans 13 amino acids. Germline V gene data show CDR1 as MDHEN and CDR2 as SYDVKM. DNA for the CDR3: TGTGCCAGCAGTCCCGACGGCGTCAGAATGTACACCTTC. Amino acid sequence: CASSPDGVRMYTF.

V and J are TRBV14 and TRBJ1-6; D possibly corresponds to TRBD1 (6 bases). Germline V CDR1 and CDR2: SGHDN, FVKESK. The CDR3 is made up of 14 amino acids. The germline V and J ends were trimmed by 4 bases and 3 bases, with 7 bases remaining between them. In DNA form, the CDR3 reads TGTGCCAGCAGCCCGACAGGCTATAATTCACCCCTCCACTTT. Its translation: CASSPTGYNSPLHF.

This clone was detected only a few times. The rearrangement uses TRBV4-1 and TRBJ2-5; 8 positions match TRBD1. In germline, CDR1 is MGHRA, CDR2 YSYEKL. CDR3 length: 16 amino acids. V shed 0 bases, J shed 4 bases, and the junction held 7 bases outside the gene matches. CDR3 amino acids: CASSQERADRGETQYF. CDR3 nucleotides: TGCGCCAGCAGCCAAGAACGGGCCGACAGGGGAGAGACCCAGTACTTC.

This clone has only one observation. This chain links TRBV30 with TRBJ1-4, with D perhaps TRBD1 (5 bases). CDR3 size: 15 residues. Trimming removed 2 bases from V and 8 bases from J, with 18 bases in between. From germline, CDR1 is GTSNPN and CDR2 SVGIG (reference sequence). The CDR3 DNA is TGTGCCTGGAGTTACCGGACAATGCTAAACGAAAAACTGTTTTTT. This codes for CAWSYRTMLNEKLFF. Full variable domain (missing parts from reference TRBV30 and TRBJ1-4): SQTIHQWPATLVQPVGSPLSLECTVEGTSNPNLYWYRQAAGRGLQLLFYSVGIGQISSEVPQNLSASRPQDRQFILSSKKLLLSDSGFYLCAWSYRTMLNEKLFFGSGTQLSVL.

This chain connects TRBV18 to TRBJ2-5; D not resolved. The CDR3 runs to 13 residues. CDR1 is KGHSH and CDR2 is LQKENI in the germline V gene. V lost 6 bases to trimming and J lost 2 bases, with 10 bases between them. The CDR3 sequence: CASSPDNQETQYF. Here the CDR3 DNA reads TGTGCCAGCTCGCCTGACAATCAAGAGACCCAGTACTTC.

V gene TRBV28 combines with J gene TRBJ2-2; 9 bases align to TRBD1. The CDR3 loop spans 17 amino acids. Germline CDR1 and CDR2: MDHEN and SYDVKM. Germline trimming cut 6 bases from V and 0 bases from J; bases unmatched to any gene: 8. The CDR3 DNA is TGTGCCAGCAGCCAGGACAGGGGTAAGCCGAACACCGGGGAGCTGTTTTTT. It codes for CASSQDRGKPNTGELFF.

The chain uses TRBV5-6 and TRBJ2-7; tentative D call: TRBD2 (5 bases). V was shortened by 4 bases and J by 0 bases, with 17 bases between the two germline ends. From germline, CDR1 is SGHDT and CDR2 YYEEEE. The CDR3 consists of 16 residues. CDR3 in amino acids: CASSVGGTLSSYEQYF. CDR3 nucleotides: TGTGCCAGCAGCGTTGGAGGAACTCTAAGCTCCTACGAGCAGTACTTC.

The chain couples TRBV7-8 to TRBJ2-1; D perhaps matches TRBD1 (6 bases). The V gene lost 2 bases and the J gene lost 5 bases, with 13 bases spanning the gap. The CDR3 sequence is 15 residues long. Germline V gene sequence: CDR1 SGHVS, CDR2 FQNEAQ. CDR3 amino acids: CASSLNPGDHNEQFF. CDR3 nucleotides: TGTGCCAGCAGCTTAAACCCAGGGGATCACAATGAGCAGTTCTTC.

The gene calls are TRBV11-2 and TRBJ2-5; D remains unclear. The CDR3 has 15 amino acids. Germline V lookup: CDR1 SGHAT, CDR2 FQNNGV. V was shortened by 0 bases and J by 2 bases, with 10 bases between the two germline ends. CDR3 DNA sequence: TGTGCCAGCAGCTTAGATCTTCGACGGCAAGAGACCCAGTACTTC. Translation gives CASSLDLRRQETQYF.

The gene calls are TRBV11-2 and TRBJ2-5, with a tentative D call TRBD2 (6 bases). The germline V gene encodes CDR1 SGHAT and CDR2 FQNNGV. The ends were cut back, 5 bases at V and 2 bases at J, with 12 bases in the middle. The CDR3 length is 14 residues. CDR3 sequence reads: CASSPHSGQETQYF. Here the CDR3 DNA reads TGTGCCAGCAGCCCCCATAGCGGACAAGAGACCCAGTACTTC.

This chain connects TRBV28 to TRBJ2-2; 8 nucleotides align to TRBD1. Trimming removed 8 bases from V and 6 bases from J; junction bases left unmatched: 8. Germline loops: CDR1 MDHEN, CDR2 SYDVKM. The CDR3 is 14 amino acids. CDR3 nucleotide sequence: TGTGCCAGCCGCCCAGGGGGCGCGGCCGGGGAGCTGTTTTTT. Translated, it gives CASRPGGAAGELFF.

The rearrangement uses TRBV28 and TRBJ2-1; a possible D gene is TRBD1 (5 bases). V lost 5 bases to trimming and J lost 0 bases, with 8 bases between them. CDR1 is MDHEN, CDR2 SYDVKM, per germline. The CDR3 has 14 residues. The CDR3 DNA follows: TGTGCCAGCAGTACAGGAAGCTCCTACAATGAGCAGTTCTTC. This translates into CASSTGSSYNEQFF.

CDR3: CASSPRRGRLFF. CDR3 nucleotide sequence: TGTGCCAGCAGCCCTCGGAGGGGGCGGCTGTTTTTT. V usage is TRBV14 and J usage is TRBJ2-2; the D gene is possibly TRBD1 (7 bases). CDR1 is SGHDN, CDR2 FVKESK, per germline. V was clipped by 4 bases and J by 13 bases, with 13 bases between them. The CDR3 is 12 amino acids. Filled out from reference TRBV14 and TRBJ2-2, the complete variable domain reads EAGVTQFPSHSVIEKGQTVTLRCDPISGHDNLYWYRRVMGKEIKFLLHFVKESKQDESGMPNNRFLAERTGGTYSTLKVQPAELEDSGVYFCASSPRRGRLFFGEGSRLTVL.

This clone has only a few counts. The V call is TRBV15, the J call TRBJ1-4, with a tentative D call TRBD1 (5 bases). The CDR3 loop spans 15 amino acids. V was shortened by 1 base and J by 6 bases, with 12 bases between the two germline ends. Germline V lookup: CDR1 LNHNV, CDR2 YYDKDF (reference sequence). CDR3 residues: CATSRVGDVDEKLFF. CDR3 DNA sequence: TGTGCCACCAGCAGAGTAGGGGACGTAGATGAAAAACTGTTTTTT.

CDR3: CSAATKEQYF. Written as DNA, the CDR3 is TGCAGCGCCGCGACGAAGGAGCAGTACTTC. This chain joins TRBV29-1 and TRBJ2-7, with D unresolved. V lost 7 bases and J 7 bases, leaving 11 bases between the germline ends. CDR1 is SQVTM, CDR2 ANQGSEA, per germline. This CDR3 contains 10 residues.

By sample fraction, this clone is medium-sized. The CDR3 coding sequence is TGTGCTAGTGGTTGGATCGGACTAGCGGGAGGTCGGACCGGGGAGCTGTTTTTT. This codes for CASGWIGLAGGRTGELFF. The chain joins TRBV12-5 to TRBJ2-2; 14 positions match TRBD2. The germline CDR1 and CDR2 sequences are LGHNT and FRNRAP. V trimming: 4 bases; J trimming: 5 bases; junction bases outside the gene matches: 9. This CDR3 comprises 18 residues.